This T cell receptor beta chain was captured by sequencing in a study of cytomegalovirus exposure and HLA in healthy donors. Study-wide results and limits: In the 130 or so validation repertoires, a later analysis found that first-cohort TCR clusters tended to co-occur.

There are 15 residues in the CDR3. Germline V gene data show CDR1 as MGHRA and CDR2 as YSYEKL. Trimming left V 4 bases short and J 1 base short, with 10 bases between. The data were produced by immunoSEQ multiplex PCR, yet TCRdb's version contains in-frame clones alone and is incomplete. The sample includes roughly 60,000 clones, less than 96% seen only once; the top ten take 1% to 1.5%. Of note for this clone: As yet, its antigen is unknown.

The sample was PBMCs. The genes are TRBV4-1 and TRBJ1-4; D perhaps matches TRBD1 (6 bases). The clonotype was recovered from a woman aged 18-29 years in good health and CMV-seronegative. CDR3: CASSPRDITNEKLFF. The CDR3 DNA is TGCGCCAGCAGCCCCCGGGACATAACTAATGAAAAACTGTTTTTT.